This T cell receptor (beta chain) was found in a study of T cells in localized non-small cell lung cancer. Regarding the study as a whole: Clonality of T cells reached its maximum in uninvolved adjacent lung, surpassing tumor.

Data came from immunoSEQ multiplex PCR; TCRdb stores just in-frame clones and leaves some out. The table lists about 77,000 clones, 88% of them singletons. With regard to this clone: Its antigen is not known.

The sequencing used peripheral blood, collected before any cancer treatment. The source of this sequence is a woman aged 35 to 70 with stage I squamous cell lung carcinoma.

The DNA for the CDR3 is TGTGCCAGCAGCTTAGGATATTCCTACGAGCAGTACTTC. Residues: CASSLGYSYEQYF. V gene TRBV7-2 combines with J gene TRBJ2-7; D not certain. Trimming took off 1 base at V and 1 base at J, with 5 bases between the two ends. CDR1 and CDR2 from the germline V gene are SGHTA and FQGNSA. The length of the CDR3 is 13 residues.